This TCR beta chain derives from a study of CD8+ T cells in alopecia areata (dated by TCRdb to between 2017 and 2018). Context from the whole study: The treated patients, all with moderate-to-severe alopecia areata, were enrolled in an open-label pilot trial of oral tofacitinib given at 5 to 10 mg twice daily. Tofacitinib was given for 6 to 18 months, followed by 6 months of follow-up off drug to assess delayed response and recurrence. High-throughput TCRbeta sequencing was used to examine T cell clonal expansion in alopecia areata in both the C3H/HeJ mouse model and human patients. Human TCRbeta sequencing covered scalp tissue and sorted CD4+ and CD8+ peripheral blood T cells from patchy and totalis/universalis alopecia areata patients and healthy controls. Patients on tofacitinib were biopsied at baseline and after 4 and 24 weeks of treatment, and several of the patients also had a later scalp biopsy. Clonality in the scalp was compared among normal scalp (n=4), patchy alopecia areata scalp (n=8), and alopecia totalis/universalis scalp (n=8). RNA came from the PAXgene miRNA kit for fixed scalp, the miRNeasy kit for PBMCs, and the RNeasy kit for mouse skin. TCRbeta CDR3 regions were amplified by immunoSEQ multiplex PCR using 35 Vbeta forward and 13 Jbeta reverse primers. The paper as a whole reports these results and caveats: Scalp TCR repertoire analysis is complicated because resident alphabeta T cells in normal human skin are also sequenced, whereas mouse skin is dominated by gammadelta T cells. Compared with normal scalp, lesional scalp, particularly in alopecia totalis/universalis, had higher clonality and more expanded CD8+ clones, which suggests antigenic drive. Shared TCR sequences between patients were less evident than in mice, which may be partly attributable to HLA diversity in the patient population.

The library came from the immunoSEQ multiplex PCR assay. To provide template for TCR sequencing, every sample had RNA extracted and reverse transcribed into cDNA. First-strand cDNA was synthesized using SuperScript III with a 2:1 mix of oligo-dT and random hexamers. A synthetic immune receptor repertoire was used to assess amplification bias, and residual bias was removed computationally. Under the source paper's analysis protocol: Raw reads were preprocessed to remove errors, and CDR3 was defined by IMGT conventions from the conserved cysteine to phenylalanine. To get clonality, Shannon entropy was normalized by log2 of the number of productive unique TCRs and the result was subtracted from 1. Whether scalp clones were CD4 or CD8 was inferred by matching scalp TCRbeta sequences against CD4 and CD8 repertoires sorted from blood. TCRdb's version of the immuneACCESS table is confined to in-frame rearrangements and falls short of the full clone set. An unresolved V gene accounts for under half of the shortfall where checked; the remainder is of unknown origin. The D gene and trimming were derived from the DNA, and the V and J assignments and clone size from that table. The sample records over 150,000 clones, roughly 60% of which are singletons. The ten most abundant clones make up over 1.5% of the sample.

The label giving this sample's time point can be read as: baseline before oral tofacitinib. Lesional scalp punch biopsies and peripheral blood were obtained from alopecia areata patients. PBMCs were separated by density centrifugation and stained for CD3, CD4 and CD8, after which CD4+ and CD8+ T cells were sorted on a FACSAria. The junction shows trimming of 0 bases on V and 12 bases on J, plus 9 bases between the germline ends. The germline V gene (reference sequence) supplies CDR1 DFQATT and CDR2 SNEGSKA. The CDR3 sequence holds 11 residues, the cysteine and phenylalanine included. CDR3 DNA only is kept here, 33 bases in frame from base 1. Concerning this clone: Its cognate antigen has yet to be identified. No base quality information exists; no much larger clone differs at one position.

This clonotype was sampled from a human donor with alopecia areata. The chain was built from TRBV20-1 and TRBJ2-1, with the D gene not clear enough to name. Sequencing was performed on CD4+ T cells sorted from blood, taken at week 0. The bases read TGCAGTGCTAGAGAAGGATTAGGGCAGTTCTTC. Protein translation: CSAREGLGQFF.